This T cell receptor beta chain was sequenced in a study of human T cells and chemical hapten exposure. V lost 0 bases and J 0 bases, leaving 14 bases between the germline ends. This CDR3 has 16 residues. The germline gives CDR1 DFQATT, CDR2 SNEGSKA (reference sequence). As for time point: healthy volunteer bleed at 2 weeks. Unfractionated whole blood yielded total RNA. Single cDNA molecules in the library carried unique molecular identifiers attached during preparation. Via MiXCR, TCRdb re-called the RACE reads, giving one row per CDR3 protein. The sample shows some 93,000 distinct CDR3 sequences, roughly 8.5% of them seen only once. This clonotype was detected many times.

The sample consisted of whole blood. The chain links TRBV20-1 to TRBJ1-1; D gene ambiguous. This receptor was taken from a female donor in good health. Some clones in this sample may be carry-over from other donors' samples. CDR3: CSARDHRIWVNTEAFF. DNA of the CDR3: TGCAGTGCTAGAGATCACCGGATCTGGGTGAACACTGAAGCTTTCTTT.